What follows is one TCR beta chain and its context. The CDR3 has 15 residues. Germline CDR1 and CDR2: LGHNA and YNFKEQ. Trimming removed 4 bases from V and 4 bases from J; junction bases left unmatched: 6. This entry is derived from a study of blood T cell repertoires in COVID-19. Sequencing was performed with immunoSEQ multiplex PCR; in TCRdb, only in-frame clones are kept and a portion is missing. This sample carries about 200,000 clones, roughly 90% of them seen once, and the ten largest clones take 1.5% to 2%. The receptor's source is a man younger than 35 with active or convalescent COVID-19. The chain carries TRBV4-2 and TRBJ1-3, with TRBD1 matching over 8 bases. Sequenced sample: peripheral blood. Written as DNA, the CDR3 is TGTGCCAGCAGCCTGGACAGGGTTCCCGGAAACACCATATATTTT. Residues: CASSLDRVPGNTIYF.